The TCR beta chain under discussion was sequenced for a study of blood T cell repertoires in COVID-19. Profiling relied on immunoSEQ multiplex PCR, and the TCRdb table lists in-frame clones only, not all of them. The sample lists about 250,000 clones, 80% to 85% occurring once. Germline V lookup: CDR1 SEHNR, CDR2 FQNEAQ (reference sequence). V shed 6 bases and J 2 bases; nucleotides not matched to a gene: 9. There are 15 residues in the CDR3. The chain links TRBV7-9 to TRBJ2-5; 7 bases are a match to TRBD1. The sequence came from a person aged 65 to 79 with COVID-19, enrolled during active disease. Sequences were obtained from peripheral blood. The CDR3 reads CASSSRQGWQETQYF. The CDR3 DNA sequence: TGTGCCAGCAGTTCACGACAGGGTTGGCAAGAGACCCAGTACTTC. The variable domain in full, completed from reference TRBV7-9 and TRBJ2-5, reads DTGVSQNPRHKITKRGQNVTFRCDPISEHNRLYWYRQTLGQGPEFLTYFQNEAQLEKSRLLSDRFSAERPKGSFSTLEIQRTEQGDSAMYLCASSSRQGWQETQYFGPGTRLLVL.